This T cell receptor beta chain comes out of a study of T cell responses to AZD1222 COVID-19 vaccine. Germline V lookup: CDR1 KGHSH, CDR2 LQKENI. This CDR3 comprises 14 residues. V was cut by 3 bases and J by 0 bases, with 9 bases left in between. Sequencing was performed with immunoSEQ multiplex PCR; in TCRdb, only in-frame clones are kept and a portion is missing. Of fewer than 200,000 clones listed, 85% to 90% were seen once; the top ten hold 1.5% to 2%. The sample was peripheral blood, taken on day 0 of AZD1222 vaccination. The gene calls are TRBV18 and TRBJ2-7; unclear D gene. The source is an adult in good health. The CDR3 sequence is CASSPDTSSYEQYF. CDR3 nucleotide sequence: TGTGCCAGCTCACCTGACACATCCTCCTACGAGCAGTACTTC.